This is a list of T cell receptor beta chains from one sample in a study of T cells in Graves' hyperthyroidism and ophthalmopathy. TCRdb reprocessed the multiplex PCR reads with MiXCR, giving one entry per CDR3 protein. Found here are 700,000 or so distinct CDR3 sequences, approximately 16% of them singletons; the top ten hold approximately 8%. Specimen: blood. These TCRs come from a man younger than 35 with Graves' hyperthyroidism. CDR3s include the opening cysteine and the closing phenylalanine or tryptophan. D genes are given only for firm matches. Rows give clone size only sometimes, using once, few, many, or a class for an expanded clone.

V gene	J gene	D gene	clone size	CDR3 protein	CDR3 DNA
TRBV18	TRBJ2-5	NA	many	CASSPLDTSQETQYF	TGTGCCAGCTCACCACTCGACACTTCACAAGAGACCCAGTACTTC
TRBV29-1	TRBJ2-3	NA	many	CSVNGPRYGDTQYF	TGCAGCGTTAACGGCCCCAGGTACGGAGATACGCAGTATTTT
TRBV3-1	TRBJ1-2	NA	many	CASSQDGPGISDYGYTF	TGTGCCAGCAGCCAAGATGGTCCAGGAATTTCCGACTATGGCTACACCTTC
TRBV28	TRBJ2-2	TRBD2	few	CASSPIAGGFPGELFF	TGTGCCAGCAGCCCCATAGCGGGAGGGTTCCCCGGGGAGCTGTTTTTT
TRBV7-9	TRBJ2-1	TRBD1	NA	CASSFRQGAIPVGPSYNEQFF	TGTGCCAGCAGCTTCCGGCAGGGGGCTATCCCGGTGGGACCCTCCTACAATGAGCAGTTCTTC
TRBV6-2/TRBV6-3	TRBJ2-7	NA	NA	CASSDSVLAYEQYF	TGTGCCAGCAGCGACAGTGTCCTTGCCTACGAGCAGTACTTC
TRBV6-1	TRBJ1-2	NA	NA	CASSEATGGYTF	TGTGCCAGCAGTGAAGCAACAGGGGGCTACACCTTC
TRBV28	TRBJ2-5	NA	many	CASSLAASQETQYF	TGTGCCAGCAGTTTGGCGGCTTCCCAAGAGACCCAGTACTTC
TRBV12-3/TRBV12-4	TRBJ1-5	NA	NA	CASSTLQRSAQPQHF	TGTGCCAGCAGTACGCTACAAAGAAGCGCTCAGCCCCAGCATTTT
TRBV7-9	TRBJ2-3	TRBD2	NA	CASSLYGASGRTGTQYF	TGTGCCAGCAGCTTATATGGAGCTAGCGGGAGGACAGGTACGCAGTATTTT
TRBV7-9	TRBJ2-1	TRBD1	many	CATNLGRRQGAQNEQFF	TGTGCCACCAACCTCGGCCGGAGACAGGGGGCGCAAAATGAGCAGTTCTTC
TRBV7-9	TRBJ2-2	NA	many	CASSLGGHPEDTGELFF	TGTGCCAGCAGCTTAGGGGGGCACCCGGAGGACACCGGGGAGCTGTTTTTT
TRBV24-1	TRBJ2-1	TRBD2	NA	CATSDLASGRSNEQFF	TGTGCCACCAGTGATTTAGCTAGCGGGAGGTCGAATGAGCAGTTCTTC
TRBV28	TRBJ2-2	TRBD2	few	CATVAGNTGELFF	TGTGCCACAGTAGCGGGCAACACCGGGGAGCTGTTTTTT
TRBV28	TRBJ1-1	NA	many	CATTPLGWGTEAFF	TGTGCCACCACCCCCCTGGGATGGGGCACTGAAGCTTTCTTT
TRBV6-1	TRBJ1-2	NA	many	CASSEQGPFYGYTF	TGTGCCAGCAGTGAACAGGGCCCATTTTATGGCTACACCTTC
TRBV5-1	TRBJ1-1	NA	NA	CASSLESGHLTDTEAFF	TGCGCCAGCAGCTTGGAGAGCGGGCACCTCACGGACACTGAAGCTTTCTTT
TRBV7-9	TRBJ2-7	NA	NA	CASSLQRASSYEQYF	TGTGCCAGCAGCTTACAGCGGGCGAGCTCCTACGAGCAGTACTTC
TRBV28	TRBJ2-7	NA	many	CASSSHQGGLLYEQYF	TGTGCCAGCAGTTCACACCAGGGCGGGCTCCTCTACGAGCAGTACTTC
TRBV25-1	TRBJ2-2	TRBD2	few	CASSRTSGSPGGSGELFF	TGTGCCAGCTCTCGGACTAGCGGGAGTCCCGGGGGATCCGGGGAGCTGTTTTTT
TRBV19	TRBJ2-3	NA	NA	CASSIVAAADTQYF	TGTGCCAGTAGTATAGTGGCGGCAGCAGATACGCAGTATTTT
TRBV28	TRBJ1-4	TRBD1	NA	CASSSTPGTGHEKLFF	TGTGCCAGCAGTTCCACGCCCGGGACAGGTCATGAAAAACTGTTTTTT
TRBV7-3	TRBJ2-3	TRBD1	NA	CASSFDRDYTQYF	TGTGCCAGCAGCTTCGACAGGGATTATACGCAGTATTTT
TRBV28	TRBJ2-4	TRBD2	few	CASRPMGLAGFKNIQYF	TGTGCCAGCAGACCAATGGGACTAGCGGGATTCAAAAACATTCAGTACTTC
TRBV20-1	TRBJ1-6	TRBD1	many	CSARDSSYNSPLHF	TGCAGTGCACGGGACAGCTCCTATAATTCACCCCTCCACTTT
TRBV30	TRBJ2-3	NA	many	CAWKRRGGTDTQYF	TGTGCCTGGAAAAGGCGCGGGGGCACAGATACGCAGTATTTT
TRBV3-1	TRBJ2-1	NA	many	CASSQDPQYGEQFF	TGTGCCAGCAGCCAAGATCCCCAATACGGTGAGCAGTTCTTC
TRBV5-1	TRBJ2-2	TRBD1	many	CASSIGEGASTGELFF	TGCGCCAGCAGCATCGGAGAGGGGGCCTCCACCGGGGAGCTGTTTTTT
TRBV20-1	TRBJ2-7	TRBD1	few	CSARDQGARSEQYF	TGCAGTGCTAGAGATCAGGGGGCGCGGAGCGAGCAGTACTTC
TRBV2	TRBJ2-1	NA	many	CASSDRGLPYNEQFF	TGTGCCAGCAGTGACCGGGGGCTCCCCTACAATGAGCAGTTCTTC
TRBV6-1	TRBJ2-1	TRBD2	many	CASRGTSGRGSSYNEQFF	TGTGCCAGCAGGGGGACTAGCGGGAGGGGGAGCTCCTACAATGAGCAGTTCTTC
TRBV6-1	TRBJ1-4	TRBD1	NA	CASSPGTGGTNEKLFF	TGTGCCAGCAGCCCCGGGACAGGGGGTACTAATGAAAAACTGTTTTTT
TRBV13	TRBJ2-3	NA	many	CASSFYSGPSSTDTQYF	TGTGCCAGCAGCTTTTACAGCGGACCTTCTAGCACAGATACGCAGTATTTT